This T cell receptor (beta chain) stems from a study of blood T cell repertoires in COVID-19 (dated by TCRdb to 2020 to 2022). About the study as a whole: Samples from collaborators originated in the United States, Italy and Spain and spanned both the acute and convalescent phases of COVID-19. The prospective study material was composed of cDNA or gDNA derived from T cells, B-cell-depleted T cells, or PBMCs. Deeply sampled blood TCRbeta repertoires from subjects exposed to, actively infected with, or recovered from COVID-19 were included in the dataset. The repertoires were made available in a free public database intended to serve as a resource for research on the immune response to SARS-CoV-2. The samples were drawn from the first 160 participants of the ongoing ImmuneRACE study and from roughly 1,300 subjects provided by 6 global collaborators. Sample metadata almost always included a de-identified subject ID, COVID-19 status, age in years and sex. Where available, HLA class I and class II types were obtained from metadata supplied by the sample provider rather than from assay-based typing.

TCRbeta CDR3 regions were amplified from genomic DNA by means of the immunoSEQ Assay, a bias-controlled multiplex PCR. The study's own analysis went as follows. The number of nucleated cells in each sample was estimated from the amplification of reference gene primers within the assay. Sequence reads were collapsed and filtered to measure the absolute abundance of every unique TCRbeta CDR3 rearrangement. For each sample, productive Simpson clonality was calculated as the square root of Simpson's diversity index over productive rearrangements. TCRdb took this table from immuneACCESS and kept in-frame rearrangements with V and J called. Such tables lack part of the clones; where checked against another copy, unresolved V genes explain under half of the gap, and the rest is unexplained. The DNA gave D and trimming, while V, J and clone size come from that table. The sample data list 88,000 or so clones, and about 85% of these were observed just once. The biggest ten clones account for 4% to 5.5% of the sample.

Sequences SGHTA (CDR1) and FQGNSA (CDR2) are obtained from the germline V gene. Taken from cysteine to phenylalanine, the CDR3 has 11 residues. Only CDR3 DNA remains: 33 bases, in frame from the first base. The trim is 4 bases for V and 5 bases for J, with a gap of 5 bases between the germline ends. Broader findings and caveats from the paper: The amount of clinical and demographic metadata varied by source and participant and was provided uncurated.

This clone was seen only a few times. It lacks a known antigen. Per-nucleotide qualities are absent, and no much larger clonotype sits a single base away. The collaborating institutions used their own protocols to collect whole blood in K2EDTA tubes. For TCRbeta analysis, collaborators shipped samples in one of three forms: frozen whole blood, isolated PBMCs, or DNA extracted from either of those sample types. Sequenced sample: peripheral blood. This chain joins TRBV7-2 to TRBJ1-2; the D gene is possibly TRBD1, with 5 bases matching. This sequence was found in a man aged 55 to 70 with acute or convalescent COVID-19. The encoded CDR3 is CASSSGYGYTF. The DNA sequence is TGTGCCAGCAGCTCAGGGTATGGCTACACCTTC.